These T cell receptor beta chains were read from a single sample in a study of CD8+CD57+ T cells in acquired aplastic anemia. Using its own MiXCR run on the reads, TCRdb lists one record per CDR3 protein. This sample has a few hundred thousand distinct CDR3 sequences; around 82% occur once, and the top ten carry approximately 40%. The sequencing sample was made of sorted CD4+, CD8+, or CD8+CD57+ T cells (not recorded which) from PBMCs. Every receptor here comes from a human donor with aplastic anemia. Both conserved end residues are part of each CDR3. D genes are given only for firm matches. Expanded clones are given a class, and other clones once, few, many or no size at all.

abundance	d_gene	v_gene	j_gene	CDR3nt	CDR3aa
-	-	TRBV2	TRBJ1-4	TGTGCCAGCAGTGAACTGCCCAGGGAAAAACTGTTTTTT	CASSELPREKLFF
-	TRBD2	TRBV7-9	TRBJ2-3	TGTGCCAGCAGCTCGTTTAGCGGGAGCACAGATACGCAGTATTTT	CASSSFSGSTDTQYF
-	-	TRBV7-8	TRBJ2-7	TGTGCCAGCAGCTCCGCGATTACGGGTGAACAGTACTTC	CASSSAITGEQYF
-	-	TRBV7-3	TRBJ2-3	TGTGCCAGCAGCCTAGCTCCAAGGGGTACGCAAGATTTT	CASSLAPRGTQDF
-	-	TRBV7-8	TRBJ1-5	TGTGCCAGCAGCGACGGGGGAACAGACGCGCAGCATTTT	CASSDGGTDAQHF
-	-	TRBV7-9	TRBJ2-1	TGTGCCAGTAGCATAGCGCGGCGAACCTACAATGAGCAGTTCTTC	CASSIARRTYNEQFF
-	-	TRBV6-1	TRBJ2-7	TGTGCCAGCAGTGAATCGGGGGAACAGGCCTACGAGCAGTACTTC	CASSESGEQAYEQYF
-	TRBD1	TRBV25-1	TRBJ2-7	TGTGCCAGCGCTTCTTTGACAGGGAATGAGCAGTACTTC	CASASLTGNEQYF
few	-	TRBV2	TRBJ1-6	TGTGCCAGCAGCCAGACAGCAGGCAATTCACCCCTCCACTTT	CASSQTAGNSPLHF
-	-	TRBV7-2	TRBJ2-3	TGTGCCAGCAGCTTAGTTGGCTGGCCGGAGAGGGGGTGTTTT	CASSLVGWPERGCF
-	-	TRBV7-8	TRBJ2-3	TGTGCCAGCGGGGACGGGGGAGCTCCCGCGACGTATTTT	CASGDGGAPATYF
-	-	TRBV7-3	TRBJ1-2	TGTGCCAGCAGCTCCATTAGCGGCGGGGCCGCAGATACCTTC	CASSSISGGAADTF
-	-	TRBV7-9	TRBJ2-5	TGCGCCAGCAGCCGGGCTAGGGAGATCCAGTACTTC	CASSRAREIQYF
-	-	TRBV7-8	TRBJ2-3	TGTGCCAGCAGCCTAGAGGGGGGGCCCCGGGCGAAGTATTTT	CASSLEGGPRAKYF
-	-	TRBV9	TRBJ2-5	TGTGCCAGCGGAAGAGCCGGGGACAAACAGTACTTCGACTTC	CASGRAGDKQYFDF
-	-	TRBV7-8	TRBJ1-1	TGTGCCAGCAGCTTAGATGTGACAGCCGACACGCAGTATTTCTTT	CASSLDVTADTQYFF
once	TRBD1	TRBV7-2	TRBJ1-2	TGTGCCAGCAGCTTGACAGGGAGCGCCGACAGTGGCTACACCTTC	CASSLTGSADSGYTF
-	TRBD1	TRBV5-5	TRBJ2-3	TGTGCCAGCAGCAGACGGGACAGAGGTCCCGATACGCAGTATTTT	CASSRRDRGPDTQYF
once	-	TRBV12-3/TRBV12-4	TRBJ1-2	TGTGCCAGCAATCCCTCCTTGGGGAATGGCTACACCTTC	CASNPSLGNGYTF
-	TRBD2	TRBV7-8	TRBJ2-1	TGTGCCAGCAGCGAAGCTAGCGGGGGGTTTTTGAATGAGCAGTTCTTC	CASSEASGGFLNEQFF
-	-	TRBV9	TRBJ2-5	TGTGCCAACAACGTAGAAGCAAAACAGGAGAACAAGTACTTC	CANNVEAKQENKYF
-	-	TRBV7-9	TRBJ2-3	TGTGCCAGCGGGGACCAGGGAACAGATACGAAGTATTTT	CASGDQGTDTKYF
-	-	TRBV5-1	TRBJ1-1	TGCGCCAGCAGCCCCTCCGGGGGCAGCAATGAAGCTTTCTTT	CASSPSGGSNEAFF
-	-	TRBV9	TRBJ2-5	TGTGCCAGCAGCGCTAGTTCCCGCGGCGACACCTTCTACTTC	CASSASSRGDTFYF
-	-	TRBV7-8	TRBJ1-2	TGTGCCAGCAGCTTGGCGGGGGACGGGCATGTATATGATTACACCTTC	CASSLAGDGHVYDYTF
-	-	TRBV7-9	TRBJ2-1	TGTGCCAGCACAGAGACCCAAGAGACGCGGTACTTCGGGCAGTTCTTC	CASTETQETRYFGQFF
-	-	TRBV15	TRBJ2-7	TGTGCCAGCAGCTACTCCAGCACAGGATACGAGCAGTACTTC	CASSYSSTGYEQYF
-	-	TRBV7-2	TRBJ1-1	TGTGCCAGCAGCTTAATGATGAACACTGAAGCTTTCTTT	CASSLMMNTEAFF
-	-	TRBV2	TRBJ1-2	TGTGCCAGCAGTGGGGAAGGGGACCCGAAGGCTGGCGATATCTTC	CASSGEGDPKAGDIF